The text below deals with one TCR beta chain. No antigen is known for it. This specimen belongs to a study of neoadjuvant nivolumab and ipilimumab in lung cancer. Study results and limitations: Only two of four nivolumab-treated tumors gained richness and clonality by surgery.

Data came from immunoSEQ multiplex PCR; TCRdb stores just in-frame clones and leaves some out. The table has about 26,000 clones, 75% to 90% seen once; the top ten hold 7.5% to 10%. The source of this sequence is an adult with non-small cell lung cancer. Sequenced here: tumor tissue, sampled after neoadjuvant nivolumab, alone or with ipilimumab, at or shortly before surgery.

The CDR3 loop is CASSSGQGENQPQHF. CDR3 nucleotide sequence: TGTGCCAGCTCATCGGGACAGGGGGAGAATCAGCCCCAGCATTTT. The chain links TRBV18 to TRBJ1-5, with 11 bases that match TRBD1. Germline V lookup: CDR1 KGHSH, CDR2 LQKENI. V was clipped by 5 bases and J by 4 bases; unmatched bases: 4. The length of the CDR3 is 15 residues.